Listed below are T cell receptor beta chains from one sample, sequenced in a study of tumor and adjacent non-tumor tissue in lung cancer. Using its own MiXCR run on the multiplex PCR reads, TCRdb lists one record per CDR3 protein. Of tens of thousands of distinct CDR3 sequences in the sample, about 80% were seen once. The sequenced material came from distant non-tumor lung tissue. These TCRs come from a man between 70 and 80 years old with non-small cell lung cancer. CDR3s include the opening cysteine and the closing phenylalanine or tryptophan. The order of the fields is V gene, J gene, clone size, CDR3 protein. The listing skips clone size in some rows; elsewhere it reads once, few, many or a size class.

>TRBV6-2/TRBV6-3|TRBJ1-1|-
CASLPFVGQRRETFF
>TRBV29-1|TRBJ1-1|-
CSVVTQMITEAFF
>TRBV11-2|TRBJ2-1|-
CASSPGNAQFF
>TRBV20-1|TRBJ2-4|-
CSARPFDKNIKFF
>TRBV11-2|TRBJ2-7|-
CASRPGTGPYYEQYF
>TRBV12-3/TRBV12-4|TRBJ2-7|many
CASKGGGREGEQYF
>TRBV6-1|TRBJ2-7|-
CTSSNYPTDREPDF
>TRBV4-1|TRBJ2-7|-
CASSLYSTSDGEQYF
>TRBV29-1|TRBJ2-1|few
CSVPAYNEQFF
>TRBV6-2/TRBV6-3|TRBJ2-1|-
CASSYSAISGRAVYNEQFF
>TRBV6-2/TRBV6-3|TRBJ2-7|-
CASSYLLVKGYEQYF
>TRBV5-6|TRBJ2-5|many
CASSLAALAGVEGQETQYF
>TRBV14|-|-
CASNHHRGQTPSYEQFF
>TRBV5-6|TRBJ1-2|many
CASSLGSGVAYGYTF
>TRBV29-1|TRBJ2-5|-
CSAKHYLQTGQESQYF
>TRBV4-2|TRBJ2-7|-
CDSSQESYSLYEQYF
>TRBV4-3|TRBJ1-2|-
CASSQEIGHGYTF
>TRBV4-1|TRBJ1-5|-
CANSRGQLGDQPRHF
>TRBV12-3/TRBV12-4|TRBJ1-2|-
CISSSDEGYTF
>TRBV20-1|TRBJ2-3|-
CNARSYGSLDTQYF
>TRBV4-1|TRBJ2-2|-
CASSRDISRGLGELFF
>TRBV28|TRBJ2-1|-
CAGSSPGRSTLF
>TRBV5-1|TRBJ2-5|-
CASSRTITGGGQETQYF
>TRBV6-1|TRBJ1-2|once
CASSSGSGDGYTF
>TRBV11-2|TRBJ2-2|-
CASSLDLLNSGELFF
>TRBV12-3/TRBV12-4|TRBJ1-4|many
CASTTQQGLNEKLFF
>TRBV12-3/TRBV12-4|TRBJ1-5|-
CASNFRATNQPQHF
>TRBV11-3|-|-
CASSLDAAQPQYF
>TRBV11-3|TRBJ2-1|-
CTSSSQSTGEDEQFF
>TRBV6-2/TRBV6-3|TRBJ1-6|-
CANSNHRALNSPLHF
>TRBV5-6|TRBJ2-7|-
CASSSVVRDGTYEQYF
>TRBV29-1|TRBJ1-2|once
CSVFQTGAYDYTF
>TRBV14|TRBJ2-7|once
CPSSQQTQGLEQYF
>TRBV4-2|TRBJ1-4|-
CASCQVPLGLANEKLFF
>TRBV11-1|TRBJ2-1|-
CASSLGGAYNEQFF
>TRBV9|TRBJ2-2|-
CASSSIPYTGELLF
>TRBV27|TRBJ2-1|-
CARSLYVGTSRYNEQFF
>TRBV11-2|TRBJ2-5|-
CASSPGTVGQEKQYF
>TRBV11-2|TRBJ2-7|once
CASSLGRTEQYF
>TRBV4-2|TRBJ1-4|-
CASSQVPLGVSNEKLFF
>TRBV5-1|TRBJ2-5|-
CASSLLNLGLSGGETRYF
>TRBV10-2|TRBJ1-6|-
CVSSSQLGANNSPLHF
>TRBV4-2|TRBJ1-6|-
CACSRSTLGNSPLHF
>TRBV4-3|TRBJ2-3|-
CASSQNGPNRRTDTQYF
>TRBV12-3/TRBV12-4|TRBJ2-2|-
CAGTLAEGKTGELFF
>TRBV11-3|TRBJ2-1|-
CASSLEDNPIGQFF
>TRBV20-1|TRBJ2-7|-
CTVREGQVGTYEQYF
>TRBV20-1|TRBJ2-7|-
CNVREGLTGTYEKYF
>TRBV29-1|TRBJ2-6|-
CSVAGTGANVLTF
>TRBV6-6|TRBJ1-5|-
CAYRLGQRNQPQHF
>TRBV4-1|TRBJ2-7|few
CASSRTLAGEGDERYF
>TRBV13|TRBJ2-5|many
CASSRGKTQETQYF
>TRBV6-5|TRBJ2-7|-
CESSYGQGGYAFYEQYF
>TRBV24-1|TRBJ2-5|-
CSTSDGRDQETQYF
>TRBV6-6|TRBJ1-2|-
CASSYSEDGYGYTF